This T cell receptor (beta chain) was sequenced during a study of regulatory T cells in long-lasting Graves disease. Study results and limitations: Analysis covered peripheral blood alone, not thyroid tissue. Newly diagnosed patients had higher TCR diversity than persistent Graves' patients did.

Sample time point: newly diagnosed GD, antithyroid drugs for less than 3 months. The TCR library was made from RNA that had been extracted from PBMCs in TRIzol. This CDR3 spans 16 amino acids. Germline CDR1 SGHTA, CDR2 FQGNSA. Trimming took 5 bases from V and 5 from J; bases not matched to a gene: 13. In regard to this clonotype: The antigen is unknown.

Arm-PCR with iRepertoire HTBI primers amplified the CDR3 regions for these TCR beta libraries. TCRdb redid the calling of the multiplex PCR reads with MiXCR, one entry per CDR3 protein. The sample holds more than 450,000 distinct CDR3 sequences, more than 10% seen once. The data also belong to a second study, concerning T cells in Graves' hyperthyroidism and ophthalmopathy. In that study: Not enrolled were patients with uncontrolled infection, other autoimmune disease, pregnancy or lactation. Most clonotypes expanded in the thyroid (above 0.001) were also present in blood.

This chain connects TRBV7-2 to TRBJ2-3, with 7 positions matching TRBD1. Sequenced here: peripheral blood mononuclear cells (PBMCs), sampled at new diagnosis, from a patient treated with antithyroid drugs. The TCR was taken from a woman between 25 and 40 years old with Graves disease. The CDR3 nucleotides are TGTGCCAGCAGCGTCGACTTGGGGCAGGGGGAAGATACGCAGTATTTT. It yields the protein CASSVDLGQGEDTQYF. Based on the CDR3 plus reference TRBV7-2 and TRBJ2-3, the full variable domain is GAGVSQSPSNKVTEKGKDVELRCDPISGHTALYWYRQSLGQGLEFLIYFQGNSAPDKSGLPSDRFSAERTGGSVSTLTIQRTQQEDSAVYLCASSVDLGQGEDTQYFGPGTRLTVL.